Presented here are 26 T cell receptor beta chains from one specimen sequenced in a study of T cells in Graves' hyperthyroidism and ophthalmopathy. RNA transcripts provided the source from which TCR beta CDR3 regions were amplified. RT-PCR in the first round (using the HTBI primer set) targeted the TCR CDR3. A single record per CDR3 protein comes from TCRdb applying MiXCR to the multiplex PCR reads. The data hold 500,000 or so distinct CDR3 sequences, with approximately 16% observed a single time. Material for sequencing was blood. The source is a woman aged 30 to 39 with Graves' ophthalmopathy.

The table lists this clonotype with many counts. V gene TRBV12-3 or TRBV12-4 combines with J gene TRBJ2-7; D gene uncertain. The CDR3 runs to 13 residues. V was clipped by 4 bases and J by 7 bases, with 14 bases between them. The CDR3 spells CASSSTTPTEQYF. The CDR3 DNA sequence: TGTGCCAGCAGTTCGACAACCCCGACAGAGCAGTACTTC.

This clonotype was picked up many times. V and J are TRBV7-3 and TRBJ2-1; TRBD2 matches 7 bases. Looked up from germline, CDR1 is SGHTA and CDR2 is FQGTGA. The CDR3 runs to 16 residues. The trim removed 0 bases at V and 6 bases at J, leaving 8 bases unmatched. The CDR3 loop reads CASSLTVSGHANEQFF. DNA of the CDR3: TGTGCCAGCAGCTTAACGGTTAGCGGGCATGCCAATGAGCAGTTCTTC. Full variable domain (remainder filled in from reference TRBV7-3 and TRBJ2-1): GAGVSQTPSNKVTEKGKYVELRCDPISGHTALYWYRQSLGQGPEFLIYFQGTGAADDSGLPNDRFFAVRPEGSVSTLKIQRTERGDSAVYLCASSLTVSGHANEQFFGPGTRLTVL.

A few counts support this clonotype. The rearrangement joins TRBV4-2 to TRBJ2-2; the D is unclear. The germline CDR1 and CDR2 sequences are LGHNA and YNFKEQ. Trimming took 1 base from V and 3 from J, leaving 9 bases between them. The CDR3 consists of 15 residues. This CDR3 is CASSQGVVDTGELFF. In DNA form, the CDR3 reads TGTGCCAGCAGCCAAGGAGTGGTCGACACCGGGGAGCTGTTTTTT.

This clonotype was counted at least ten times. The rearrangement links TRBV7-9 to TRBJ2-1; 13 positions match TRBD2. Trimming cost V 6 bases and J 8 bases; bases outside gene matches: 7. The CDR3 is made up of 15 amino acids. The V gene's germline CDR1 is SEHNR and CDR2 FQNEAQ (reference sequence). CDR3 region: CASSPGLAGSDEQFF. Written as DNA, the CDR3 is TGTGCCAGCAGTCCGGGACTAGCGGGATCAGATGAGCAGTTCTTC.

The sample holds many counts of this clonotype. The rearrangement joins TRBV11-3 to TRBJ2-3; 9 bases align to TRBD2. The junction had 13 bases not matched to a gene; V was cut back by 3 bases and J by 0 bases. The length of the CDR3 is 19 residues. CDR1 is SGHNT, CDR2 YENEEA, per germline. This chain's CDR3 is CASSFPTSGKGASTDTQYF. The CDR3 DNA sequence: TGTGCCAGCAGCTTCCCGACTAGCGGAAAAGGGGCTAGCACAGATACGCAGTATTTT.

This clonotype was counted ten times or more. The chain joins TRBV2 to TRBJ1-2; perhaps TRBD1 as D (5 bases). Germline V gives CDR1 SNHLY, CDR2 FYNNEI. Trimming shortened V by 4 bases and J by 2 bases, and 11 bases separated the two germline ends. The length of the CDR3 is 14 residues. DNA of the CDR3: TGTGCCAGCAGTGTGGGGCAGGGAAACTATGGCTACACCTTC. Translating it yields CASSVGQGNYGYTF.

This clonotype was seen repeatedly, ten times or more. V gene TRBV30 combines with J gene TRBJ2-7; 10 positions agree with TRBD1. V trimming: 3 bases; J trimming: 1 base; junction bases outside the gene matches: 6. Germline V CDR1 and CDR2: GTSNPN, SVGIG (reference sequence). The CDR3 runs to 15 residues. CDR3 residues: CAWRTGQGGSYEQYF. The CDR3 DNA is TGTGCCTGGAGGACCGGACAGGGGGGTTCCTACGAGCAGTACTTC. The entire variable domain, with the rest obtained from reference TRBV30 and TRBJ2-7, is as follows: SQTIHQWPATLVQPVGSPLSLECTVEGTSNPNLYWYRQAAGRGLQLLFYSVGIGQISSEVPQNLSASRPQDRQFILSSKKLLLSDSGFYLCAWRTGQGGSYEQYFGPGTRLTVT.

There are a few counts of this clonotype. J is TRBJ1-3 and V is TRBV9, with a tentative D call TRBD1 (5 bases). CDR3 size: 14 residues. Germline V gene lookup returns CDR1 SGDLS and CDR2 YYNGEE. V shed 2 bases and J shed 4 bases, with 10 bases lying between them. CDR3 nucleotide sequence: TGTGCCAGCAGCGTGGGGGGGGACGGAAACACCATATATTTT. Translated, it gives CASSVGGDGNTIYF.

The V and J genes are TRBV28 and TRBJ1-1; 7 bases match TRBD1. Germline assignment: CDR1 MDHEN and CDR2 SYDVKM. The CDR3 has 14 amino acids. Trimming removed 10 bases from V and 3 bases from J; junction bases left unmatched: 11. This chain's CDR3 is CATAMTGLDTEAFF. CDR3 DNA: TGTGCCACCGCAATGACAGGGTTGGACACTGAAGCTTTCTTT.

This clonotype was detected ten times or more. This chain connects TRBV7-9 to TRBJ2-3; possible D gene TRBD1, 6 bases. Trimming took 1 base from V and 5 from J, leaving 13 bases between them. This CDR3 is built from 15 residues. The germline gives CDR1 SEHNR, CDR2 FQNEAQ (reference sequence). CDR3 protein: CASSLDRARGDTQYF. The DNA for the CDR3 is TGTGCCAGCAGCTTAGACAGGGCTCGGGGAGATACGCAGTATTTT.

This chain joins TRBV6-1 and TRBJ2-7, with D possibly matching TRBD1 (5 bases). Germline V gene data show CDR1 as MNHNS and CDR2 as SASEGT. This CDR3 contains 13 residues. Trimming took off 6 bases at V and 0 bases at J, with 9 bases between the two ends. The CDR3 DNA reads as TGTGCCAGCAGCGCAGGGTACTCCTACGAGCAGTACTTC. It yields the protein CASSAGYSYEQYF.

A few counts support this clonotype. This sequence joins TRBV27 and TRBJ1-6; D remains ambiguous. The CDR3 sequence is 14 residues long. From germline, CDR1 is MNHEY and CDR2 SMNVEV (reference sequence). Deletions cut 5 bases from V and 9 bases from J, with 14 bases between. DNA of the CDR3: TGTGCCAGCAGTCCCGACCGGGGTGGTTCACCCCTCCACTTT. Encoded protein: CASSPDRGGSPLHF.

V and J are TRBV27 and TRBJ2-5; possibly TRBD2 for D (6 bases). V was pared by 0 bases and J by 5 bases, with 13 bases between. The CDR3 has 15 residues. From germline, CDR1 is MNHEY and CDR2 SMNVEV (reference sequence). CDR3 region: CASSLSGGIRETQYF. CDR3 bases: TGTGCCAGCAGTTTATCTGGCGGGATTAGGGAGACCCAGTACTTC.

The table lists this clonotype with many counts. CDR3 in amino acids: CSASIDRGDYGYTF. CDR3 sequence (DNA): TGCAGTGCTAGCATTGACAGGGGCGATTATGGCTACACCTTC. This chain uses TRBV20-1 with TRBJ1-2; 8 bases agree with TRBD1. The germline CDR1 and CDR2 sequences are DFQATT and SNEGSKA (reference sequence). The CDR3 extends over 14 amino acids. Trimming took 3 bases from V and 5 from J; bases not matched to a gene: 8.

This chain connects TRBV7-9 to TRBJ2-5; 10 bases are a match to TRBD1. There are 14 residues in the CDR3. The germline V gene encodes CDR1 SEHNR and CDR2 FQNEAQ (reference sequence). The ends lost 5 bases at V and 5 bases at J; junction bases unmatched: 5. The CDR3: CASSPWTGGETQYF. The CDR3, as DNA: TGTGCCAGCAGCCCCTGGACAGGGGGGGAGACCCAGTACTTC.

This clonotype was observed a handful of times. CDR3 nucleotide sequence: TGTGCCAGCAGTTTACAGTACTGGGTCATGAACACTGAAGCTTTCTTT. Its protein is CASSLQYWVMNTEAFF. This chain uses TRBV28 with TRBJ1-1; no reliable D call. V was cut by 2 bases and J by 0 bases, with 13 bases left in between. The CDR3 loop spans 16 amino acids. The germline V gene has CDR1 MDHEN and CDR2 SYDVKM.

In regard to this clonotype: A much larger clone is a single base away; this may be a read error. This chain uses TRBV20-1 with TRBJ2-4; D call uncertain. The germline V gene encodes CDR1 DFQATT and CDR2 SNEGSKA (reference sequence). The CDR3 sequence is 14 residues long. V was clipped by 5 bases and J by 6 bases, with 17 bases between them. The CDR3 DNA sequence: TGCAGTGCTCCGCGGTCGCGAATCGGAAACATTCAGTACTTC. This codes for CSAPRSRIGNIQYF.

This CDR3 is CASSLGWGNSPLHF. The CDR3 DNA reads TGTGCCAGCAGCTTAGGATGGGGGAATTCACCCCTCCACTTT. This chain connects TRBV7-6 to TRBJ1-6; possible D gene TRBD1, 5 bases. The germline CDR1 and CDR2 sequences are SGHVS and FNYEAQ. Trimming shortened V by 1 base and J by 7 bases, and 8 bases separated the two germline ends. CDR3 length: 14 residues.

The table lists this clonotype with many counts. V gene TRBV11-2 combines with J gene TRBJ1-1, with TRBD1 as a possible D gene (5 bases). V lost 0 bases and J lost 5, with 10 bases in between. Germline lookup yields CDR1 SGHAT and CDR2 FQNNGV. CDR3 size: 14 residues. The CDR3 nucleotides are TGTGCCAGCAGCTTAGACAGGGTGGGGACTGAAGCTTTCTTT. This encodes CASSLDRVGTEAFF. Drawing the rest from reference TRBV11-2 and TRBJ1-1, the complete variable domain is EAGVAQSPRYKIIEKRQSVAFWCNPISGHATLYWYQQILGQGPKLLIQFQNNGVVDDSQLPKDRFSAERLKGVDSTLKIQPAKLEDSAVYLCASSLDRVGTEAFFGQGTRLTVV.

This clonotype showed up just a few times. The rearrangement joins TRBV19 to TRBJ2-1; the D is unclear. Trimming stripped 4 bases from V and 8 bases from J, with 12 bases between. CDR1 LNHDA and CDR2 SQIVND come from the germline V gene (reference sequence). The CDR3 is 13 residues long. DNA of the CDR3: TGTGCCAGTAGTAATATGGCCGTCGATGAGCAGTTCTTC. Its protein is CASSNMAVDEQFF.

This clonotype has only a few counts. The V call is TRBV5-4, the J call TRBJ1-2, with D perhaps TRBD1 (5 bases). V lost 0 bases, J lost 6 bases, and 12 bases lay in between. Looked up from germline, CDR1 is SGHNT and CDR2 is YYREEE (reference sequence). The CDR3 consists of 14 residues. The CDR3 sequence: CASSLDTGDDGYTF. Here the CDR3 DNA reads TGTGCCAGCAGCTTGGATACGGGGGACGATGGCTACACCTTC. Based on the CDR3 plus reference TRBV5-4 and TRBJ1-2, the full variable domain is ETGVTQSPTHLIKTRGQQVTLRCSSQSGHNTVSWYQQALGQGPQFIFQYYREEENGRGNFPPRFSGLQFPNYSSELNVNALELDDSALYLCASSLDTGDDGYTFGSGTRLTVV.

Many counts were recorded for this clonotype. This CDR3 is CASSPRTAAGGLNEQFF. CDR3 nucleotides: TGTGCCAGCAGTCCCCGGACAGCGGCAGGGGGCCTAAATGAGCAGTTCTTC. This chain links TRBV27 with TRBJ2-1; 8 bases agree with TRBD1. J gave up 7 bases and V 5 bases, and 16 bases lay outside the gene matches. The CDR3 consists of 17 residues. Per germline, CDR1 MNHEY and CDR2 SMNVEV (reference sequence).

The table lists this clonotype with a few counts. The chain joins TRBV29-1 to TRBJ1-1; D unresolved. Germline CDR1 and CDR2: SQVTM and ANQGSEA. This CDR3 is 11 amino acids long. V was cut by 4 bases and J by 8 bases, with 11 bases left in between. The CDR3 DNA reads as TGCAGCGTTGGCGGACCTGAGGAAGCTTTCTTT. It translates to CSVGGPEEAFF.

This clonotype was seen a few times. The chain uses TRBV7-9 and TRBJ1-5; possible D gene TRBD1, 6 bases. The CDR3 consists of 15 residues. The V gene's germline CDR1 is SEHNR and CDR2 FQNEAQ (reference sequence). The ends were cut back, 5 bases at V and 3 bases at J, with 14 bases in the middle. The CDR3 here is CASSPGGRDNQPQHF. CDR3 nucleotides: TGTGCCAGCAGCCCGGGGGGCAGAGACAATCAGCCCCAGCATTTT.

This clonotype was seen a few times. This sequence joins TRBV7-8 and TRBJ2-7, with D perhaps TRBD1 (6 bases). CDR1 is SGHVS and CDR2 is FQNEAQ in the germline V gene. The CDR3 spans 15 residues. Trimming cost V 3 bases and J 0 bases, with 12 bases left between them. The CDR3 nucleotides are TGTGCCAGCAGCTTCCAGGGGTCTAGCTCCTACGAGCAGTACTTC. Translating it yields CASSFQGSSSYEQYF.

This clonotype was seen only once. The chain couples TRBV11-3 to TRBJ2-2; D gene ambiguous. The CDR3 runs 13 residues. Germline V gene sequence: CDR1 SGHNT, CDR2 YENEEA. Trimming cost V 5 bases and J 9 bases, with 13 bases left between them. The CDR3 sequence: CASSPRVGRELFF. The DNA of the CDR3 is TGTGCCAGCAGCCCCCGAGTCGGCAGGGAGCTGTTTTTT. The full variable domain, rest sourced from reference TRBV11-3 and TRBJ2-2, is EAGVVQSPRYKIIEKKQPVAFWCNPISGHNTLYWYLQNLGQGPELLIRYENEEAVDDSQLPKDRFSAERLKGVDSTLKIQPAELGDSAVYLCASSPRVGRELFFGEGSRLTVL.